The 3 T cell receptor beta chains below come from one sample, sequenced in a study of blood T cell repertoires in COVID-19. The table came from immunoSEQ multiplex PCR; TCRdb's copy has only in-frame clones and leaves some out. The sample carries fewer than 250,000 clones, 83% recorded once. The material sequenced was peripheral blood. These receptors all come from a man aged 50-60 years with active or convalescent COVID-19.

The chain joins TRBV2 to TRBJ2-7; 12 nucleotides agree with TRBD2. With 2 bases clipped from V and 2 bases from J, the junction kept 7 bases outside the gene matches. CDR1 is SNHLY and CDR2 is FYNNEI in the germline V gene. This CDR3 region has 17 residues. CDR3 bases: TGTGCCAGCAGTGAAAGCCGCGCTAGCGGGAGGGCCTACGAGCAGTACTTC. This encodes CASSESRASGRAYEQYF.

The V and J genes are TRBV5-4 and TRBJ1-4; D is ambiguous. Germline values: CDR1 SGHNT, CDR2 YYREEE (reference sequence). With 0 bases removed from V and 3 bases from J, the gap between germline ends came to 12 bases. The CDR3 sequence is 16 residues long. The CDR3 bases are TGTGCCAGCAGCTTGGAAGGACTGACCCCTAATGAAAAACTGTTTTTT. Encoded protein: CASSLEGLTPNEKLFF.

This chain joins TRBV6-5 and TRBJ2-4; D may be TRBD1 (6 bases). Germline V gene data show CDR1 as MNHEY and CDR2 as SVGAGI. The CDR3 is made up of 13 amino acids. The V end was cut by 6 bases, the J end by 8 bases, with 14 bases between. The CDR3 region is CASRRQGWDIQYF. CDR3 in DNA: TGTGCCAGCAGGCGGCAGGGGTGGGACATTCAGTACTTC.